This T cell receptor (beta chain) was retrieved from a study of blood T cells in healthy people across ages. Study-level points and caveats: Roughly linear declines in TCR beta diversity per million T cells occurred with age.

A note on this clonotype: Its antigen is unknown.

The second PCR ran roughly 6 to 11 cycles with a sample-barcoded 5' primer and J-beta primers. A single record per CDR3 protein comes from TCRdb applying MiXCR to the 5' RACE reads. Here the sample spans more than 650,000 distinct CDR3 sequences, 53% being singletons. Germline assignment: CDR1 ENHRY and CDR2 SYGVKD. The trim removed 5 bases at V and 4 bases at J, leaving 7 bases unmatched. This CDR3 is 15 amino acids long. V is TRBV10-3 and J is TRBJ2-1, with TRBD2 identical over 8 bases. The specimen sequenced was blood. This clonotype originated in a man older than 75 in good health. The CDR3 is CAISSPSGGYNEQFF. For the CDR3, the DNA is TGTGCCATCAGTTCCCCCAGCGGGGGTTACAATGAGCAGTTCTTC.